The source of this T cell receptor (beta chain) is a study of blood T cells in healthy people across ages. Notes on the study in general: Investigators viewed diversity estimates from one million T cells as underestimates, the study reported.

Alongside a J-beta primer mix, a sample-barcoded 5' primer served in a second PCR lasting about 7 to 12 cycles. TCRdb reprocessed the 5' RACE reads with MiXCR, giving one entry per CDR3 protein. The data show 1.5 million or so distinct CDR3 sequences, approximately 38% seen once. With regard to this clonotype: Its antigen is still unknown.

This receptor was taken from a woman younger than 35 in good health. Sequencing was carried out using blood.

CDR3 loop: CASSPAGPRGGYTF. The CDR3 DNA reads as TGTGCCAGCAGCCCCGCGGGACCCCGAGGAGGCTACACCTTC. The J gene is TRBJ1-2, the V gene TRBV28; tentatively, D is TRBD1 (5 bases). The CDR3 is 14 amino acids. CDR1 and CDR2 from the germline V gene are MDHEN and SYDVKM. V lost 6 bases and J lost 8, with 19 bases in between.